Following are 23 T cell receptor beta chains from one sample sequenced in a study of PD-L1 blockade in urothelial cancer. The repertoire was sequenced with immunoSEQ multiplex PCR; TCRdb's copy has only in-frame clones and lacks some. The sample carries around 25,000 clones, 70% to 90% recorded once. Sequencing was performed on PBMCs, taken around atezolizumab (anti-PD-L1) treatment. These receptors came from a man aged 50 to 60 with urothelial cancer.

The rearrangement joins TRBV7-3 to TRBJ2-3, with TRBD2 matching 10 bases. Germline CDR1 and CDR2: SGHTA and FQGTGA. Trimming at V came to 3 bases and at J to 2 bases, leaving 2 bases not matched to a gene. This CDR3 has 15 amino acids. This CDR3 reads CASSFLAGATDTQYF. The DNA of the CDR3 is TGTGCCAGCAGCTTTCTAGCGGGGGCCACAGATACGCAGTATTTT.

In DNA, the CDR3 is TGTGCCAGCAGCGCTTATTTCCAGGTTAACTATGGCTACACCTTC. Amino acid sequence: CASSAYFQVNYGYTF. The chain is built from TRBV5-4 and TRBJ1-2; D is ambiguous. Deletions cut 4 bases from V and 1 base from J, with 14 bases between. Germline V CDR1 and CDR2: SGHNT, YYREEE (reference sequence). This CDR3 is 15 amino acids long.

This clone was counted once. V usage is TRBV11-2 and J usage is TRBJ2-7, with D uncertain. V was trimmed by 4 bases and J by 0 bases, leaving 4 bases between them. This CDR3 is built from 12 residues. Germline CDR1 SGHAT, CDR2 FQNNGV. In DNA, the CDR3 is TGTGCCAGCAGCTCACTCTCCTACGAGCAGTACTTC. This encodes CASSSLSYEQYF.

The J gene is TRBJ1-5, the V gene TRBV27; a weak D match, TRBD1 (6 bases). The CDR3 loop spans 14 amino acids. Trimming stripped 5 bases from V and 6 bases from J, with 14 bases between. Per the germline V gene, CDR1 is MNHEY and CDR2 is SMNVEV (reference sequence). The CDR3: CASSLHDRSQPQHF. In DNA form, the CDR3 reads TGTGCCAGCAGTCTTCATGACAGGAGTCAGCCCCAGCATTTT.

The chain links TRBV28 to TRBJ2-3; D is uncertain. Germline V lookup: CDR1 MDHEN, CDR2 SYDVKM. V dropped 7 bases and J dropped 2 bases, with 7 bases sitting between them. The CDR3 spans 12 residues. This CDR3 reads CASNSLTDTQYF. In DNA form, the CDR3 reads TGTGCCAGCAATTCTCTCACAGATACGCAGTATTTT.

V and J are TRBV13 and TRBJ1-2; D may be TRBD1 (5 bases). Trimming removed 6 bases at V and 4 bases at J, with 12 bases between. The CDR3 has 13 amino acids. Germline V CDR1 and CDR2: PRHDT, FYEKMQ (reference sequence). As DNA, the CDR3 is TGTGCCAGCAGTCAGGGAAACCTCTATGGCTACACCTTC. This translates into CASSQGNLYGYTF.

For this clone: The junction and the germline gene differ at one end; a read error may be behind it. Other nucleotide sequences from this sample produce the same CDR3. The gene calls are TRBV10-3 and TRBJ2-7; weak D call: TRBD2 (6 bases). CDR1 is ENHRY, CDR2 SYGVKD, per germline. The CDR3 runs to 14 residues. The CDR3 DNA reads as TGTGCCATCAGTGAGTCGGCCGGGCGGAGGGAGCAGTACTTT. It is translated as CAISESAGRREQYF.

This sequence joins TRBV19 and TRBJ2-4, with D hard to call. Germline values: CDR1 LNHDA, CDR2 SQIVND (reference sequence). The V end lost 3 bases, the J end lost 4 bases, and 13 bases lay between the germline ends. CDR3 length equals 15 residues. The CDR3 region is CASSINYDTKNIQYF. In DNA, the CDR3 is TGTGCCAGTAGTATTAATTATGACACTAAAAACATTCAGTACTTC. Using reference TRBV19 and TRBJ2-4 for the parts outside the CDR3, the full variable domain is DGGITQSPKYLFRKEGQNVTLSCEQNLNHDAMYWYRQDPGQGLRLIYYSQIVNDFQKGDIAEGYSVSREKKESFPLTVTSAQKNPTAFYLCASSINYDTKNIQYFGAGTRLSVL.

V usage is TRBV6-6 and J usage is TRBJ1-2, with D possibly TRBD1 on 5 matching bases. Trimming took off 5 bases at V and 1 base at J, with 17 bases between the two ends. This CDR3 is 16 amino acids long. The V gene's germline CDR1 is MNHNY and CDR2 SVGAGI (reference sequence). In DNA form, the CDR3 reads TGTGCCAGCAGTCACCGGGGAGGGGTGAATAACTATGGCTACACCTTC. This gives the protein CASSHRGGVNNYGYTF.

The chain uses TRBV19 and TRBJ1-5; D gene ambiguous. V dropped 6 bases and J dropped 1 base, with 7 bases sitting between them. The CDR3 spans 13 residues. CDR1 is LNHDA and CDR2 is SQIVND in the germline V gene (reference sequence). The CDR3 is CASSRTSNQPQHF. The CDR3 DNA reads TGTGCCAGTAGCAGAACAAGCAATCAGCCCCAGCATTTT.

The chain has TRBV7-6 and TRBJ2-7, with 8 bases lining up with TRBD1. This CDR3 has 13 amino acids. The germline gives CDR1 SGHVS, CDR2 FNYEAQ. Trimming removed 2 bases from V and 7 bases from J; junction bases left unmatched: 4. CDR3 bases: TGTGCCAGCAGCTTACAGGGGGCGGGGGAGCAGTACTTC. Its translation: CASSLQGAGEQYF.

CDR3 amino acids: CASSITGGWEAFF. In DNA form, the CDR3 reads TGTGCCAGTAGTATCACGGGGGGGTGGGAAGCTTTCTTT. The chain couples TRBV19 to TRBJ1-1, with D possibly TRBD1 on 5 matching bases. The germline V gene has CDR1 LNHDA and CDR2 SQIVND (reference sequence). The CDR3 is made up of 13 amino acids. V lost 3 bases and J lost 8, with 13 bases in between. Full variable domain (remainder filled in from reference TRBV19 and TRBJ1-1): DGGITQSPKYLFRKEGQNVTLSCEQNLNHDAMYWYRQDPGQGLRLIYYSQIVNDFQKGDIAEGYSVSREKKESFPLTVTSAQKNPTAFYLCASSITGGWEAFFGQGTRLTVV.

V is TRBV30 and J is TRBJ1-5; no clear D. The CDR3 runs to 13 residues. Germline CDR1 is GTSNPN and CDR2 is SVGIG (reference sequence). V was cut by 4 bases and J by 2 bases, with 9 bases left in between. DNA for the CDR3: TGTGCCTGGACTCCCGGGGGCAATCAGCCCCAGCATTTT. Translated, it gives CAWTPGGNQPQHF.

This clone has more than one count but fewer than ten. This chain connects TRBV5-8 to TRBJ1-2; maybe TRBD1 (5 bases). The CDR3 consists of 13 residues. Trimming cost V 10 bases and J 2 bases, with 15 bases left between them. CDR1 is SGHTS, CDR2 YDEGEE, per germline. The CDR3 DNA sequence: TGTGCCTATAAGGGGCAGGCGAACTATGGCTACACCTTC. This translates into CAYKGQANYGYTF.

V is TRBV27 and J is TRBJ1-1; 8 positions agree with TRBD1. This CDR3 comprises 13 residues. Germline V gene data show CDR1 as MNHEY and CDR2 as SMNVEV (reference sequence). The V segment lost 4 bases and the J segment 7 bases; nucleotides outside the gene matches: 5. The CDR3 DNA sequence: TGTGCCAGCAGTTCGGACAGGGCTTATGAAGCTTTCTTT. It codes for CASSSDRAYEAFF.

V is TRBV6-5 and J is TRBJ1-6; D is possibly TRBD1 (5 bases). In germline, CDR1 is MNHEY, CDR2 SVGAGI. V was clipped by 4 bases and J by 5 bases, with 9 bases between them. CDR3 length: 14 residues. The CDR3 DNA reads as TGTGCCAGCAGTTCGGCAGGGAATAATTCACCCCTCCACTTT. It translates to CASSSAGNNSPLHF.

V and J are TRBV6-1 and TRBJ2-2; D gene unclear. There are 11 residues in the CDR3. Germline CDR1 MNHNS, CDR2 SASEGT. V lost 10 bases to trimming and J lost 4 bases, with 7 bases between them. The CDR3 nucleotides are TGTGCCACCCCCCGCACCGGGGAGCTGTTTTTT. It yields the protein CATPRTGELFF.

This chain connects TRBV18 to TRBJ1-5; the match to TRBD1 covers 7 bases. Trimming removed 1 base from V and 2 bases from J; junction bases left unmatched: 2. Germline CDR1 and CDR2: KGHSH and LQKENI. The CDR3 has 15 amino acids. The CDR3 region is CASSPQGGGNQPQHF. The CDR3 DNA reads TGTGCCAGCTCACCACAAGGGGGCGGCAATCAGCCCCAGCATTTT.

By share, this clone ranks as medium-sized (0.01 to 0.1%). The CDR3 is CAWAMEAALLEDYTF. Written as DNA, the CDR3 is TGTGCCTGGGCGATGGAGGCTGCCCTTTTGGAGGACTACACCTTC. The V gene is TRBV30, the J gene TRBJ1-2; no firm D call. Germline V lookup: CDR1 GTSNPN, CDR2 SVGIG (reference sequence). The CDR3 totals 15 residues. Trimming took off 5 bases at V and 10 bases at J, with 26 bases between the two ends.

This chain uses TRBV6-1 with TRBJ1-5; D gene uncertain. The germline gives CDR1 MNHNS, CDR2 SASEGT. The CDR3 runs to 13 residues. The V gene lost 4 bases and the J gene lost 4 bases, with 8 bases spanning the gap. In DNA form, the CDR3 reads TGTGCCAGCAGTGTCGAGCTGAATCAGCCCCAGCATTTT. This sequence encodes CASSVELNQPQHF.

In its sample, this clone was seen once. V and J are TRBV27 and TRBJ1-1; maybe TRBD1 (6 bases). Germline V gene data show CDR1 as MNHEY and CDR2 as SMNVEV (reference sequence). The CDR3 has 14 residues. Trimming took 5 bases from V and 5 from J, leaving 15 bases between them. The CDR3 nucleotides read TGTGCCAGCAGTAAAGGGGGAAGAGGGACTGAAGCTTTCTTT. Amino acids: CASSKGGRGTEAFF.

V and J are TRBV6-4 and TRBJ2-1, with 7 bases identical to TRBD1. The V gene's germline CDR1 is MRHNA and CDR2 SNTAGT. With 3 bases clipped from V and 7 bases from J, the junction kept 6 bases outside the gene matches. The CDR3 sequence is 14 residues long. The CDR3 loop reads CASSEGTEENEQFF. CDR3 DNA sequence: TGTGCCAGCAGTGAAGGGACAGAGGAGAATGAGCAGTTCTTC.

The rearrangement links TRBV7-2 to TRBJ2-7; 7 nucleotides agree with TRBD2. In germline, CDR1 is SGHTA, CDR2 FQGNSA. This CDR3 has 14 amino acids. V shed 5 bases, J shed 6 bases, and the junction held 10 bases outside the gene matches. The CDR3 loop reads CASSPGLGSTEQYF. The CDR3 bases are TGTGCCAGCAGCCCCGGACTAGGTTCGACCGAGCAGTACTTC.